This record concerns one T cell receptor beta chain sequence. No antigen is known for it. The PCR was carried out with 60 Vbeta primers and 13 Jbeta primers. Profiled with immunoSEQ multiplex PCR; TCRdb holds only in-frame clones, not every one. The sample holds over 90,000 clones; roughly 74% are singletons and the top ten take roughly 15%. The CDR3 length is 16 residues. The V gene end was trimmed by 4 bases and the J gene end by 5 bases; junction bases not matched to a gene: 12. Germline V gives CDR1 MDHEN, CDR2 SYDVKM. These data are taken from a study of cytomegalovirus exposure and HLA in healthy donors. Whole-study results and caveats: Versus the approximately 720-donor mean, an Asian-associated ancestry cluster reportedly showed fewer N-insertions in a later analysis. Earlier findings revealed that most TCR beta V segments proved productive either about 87% or about 30% of the time.

The chain is built from TRBV28 and TRBJ2-7; 9 bases are shared with TRBD1. Sequencing was carried out using PBMCs. This receptor was taken from a woman between 70 and 85 years old in good health and CMV-seropositive. The CDR3 region is CASSSWGTGNINEQYF. The CDR3 DNA sequence: TGTGCCAGCAGTTCCTGGGGGACAGGGAATATAAACGAGCAGTACTTC.